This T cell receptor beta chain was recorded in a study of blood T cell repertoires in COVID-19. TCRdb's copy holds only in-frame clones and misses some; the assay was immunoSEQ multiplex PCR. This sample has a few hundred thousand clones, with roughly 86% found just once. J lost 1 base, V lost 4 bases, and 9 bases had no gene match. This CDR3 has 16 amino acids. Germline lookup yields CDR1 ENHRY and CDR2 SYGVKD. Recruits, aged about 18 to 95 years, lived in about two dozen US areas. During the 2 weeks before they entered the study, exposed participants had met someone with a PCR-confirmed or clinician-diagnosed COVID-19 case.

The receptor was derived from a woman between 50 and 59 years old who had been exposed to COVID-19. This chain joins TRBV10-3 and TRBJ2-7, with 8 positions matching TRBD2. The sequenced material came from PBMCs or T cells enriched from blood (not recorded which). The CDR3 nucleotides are TGTGCCATCAGTGTTCCGGAGCGGGGGATTTCCTACGAGCAGTACTTC. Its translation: CAISVPERGISYEQYF.